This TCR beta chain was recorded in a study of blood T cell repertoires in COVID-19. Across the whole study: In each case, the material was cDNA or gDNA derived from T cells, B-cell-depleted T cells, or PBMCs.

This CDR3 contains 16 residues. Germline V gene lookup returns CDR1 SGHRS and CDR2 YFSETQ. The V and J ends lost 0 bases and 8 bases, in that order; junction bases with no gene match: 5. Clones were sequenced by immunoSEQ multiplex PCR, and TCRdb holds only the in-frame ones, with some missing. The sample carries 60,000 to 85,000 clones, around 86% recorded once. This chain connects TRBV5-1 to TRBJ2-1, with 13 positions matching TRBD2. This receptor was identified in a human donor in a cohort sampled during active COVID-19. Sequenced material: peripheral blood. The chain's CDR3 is CASSLAGLAGRDEQFF. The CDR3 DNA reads TGCGCCAGCAGCTTGGCGGGACTAGCGGGGCGGGATGAGCAGTTCTTC.